These T cell receptor beta chains were read from a single sample in a study of Tregs in tolerant kidney transplant recipients. Only in-frame clones appear in the TCRdb table, and some are missing; sequencing was by immunoSEQ multiplex PCR. Of around 63,000 clones in the sample, approximately 83% are singletons; the top ten hold about 2%. The sequencing used Tregs from blood, collected before the transplant. The receptor source for this set is a human donor who received a combined kidney and bone marrow transplant. The CDR3 runs from the conserved cysteine through the conserved F or W. D genes are given only for firm matches. The listing skips clone size in some rows; elsewhere it reads once, few, many or a size class.

CDR3 | DNA | D | V | size | J
CASAPSRGRETQYF | TGTGCCAGCGCCCCCTCGAGAGGGAGAGAGACCCAGTACTTC | - | TRBV7-8 | - | TRBJ2-5
CSVEMAGGHYNEQFF | TGCAGCGTTGAGATGGCGGGGGGGCACTACAATGAGCAGTTCTTC | TRBD2 | TRBV29-1 | - | TRBJ2-1
CASSFRLDSTQYF | TGTGCCAGCAGCTTCAGACTAGACTCGACGCAGTATTTT | - | TRBV7-9 | - | TRBJ2-3
CASSLEGRGTEAFF | TGCGCCAGCAGCTTGGAAGGACGGGGCACTGAAGCTTTCTTT | - | TRBV5-1 | - | TRBJ1-1
CASSPRSTGELFF | TGTGCCAGCAGCCCCAGAAGCACCGGGGAGCTGTTTTTT | - | TRBV5-6 | - | TRBJ2-2
CASSLARRVDTQYF | TGTGCCAGCAGCTTAGCGAGGAGGGTAGATACGCAGTATTTT | - | TRBV7-9 | - | TRBJ2-3
CASSYQSSGANVLTF | TGTGCCAGCAGTTACCAGAGCTCTGGGGCCAACGTCCTGACTTTC | - | TRBV6-5 | - | TRBJ2-6
CAWSVRAGRTGYTF | TGTGCCTGGAGTGTACGAGCAGGACGAACTGGCTACACCTTC | - | TRBV30 | - | TRBJ1-2
CAWTGARKTGGTGELFF | TGTGCCTGGACGGGAGCAAGGAAAACAGGGGGCACCGGGGAGCTGTTTTTT | TRBD1 | TRBV30 | - | TRBJ2-2
CASSLVGANGRGYTF | TGTGCCAGCAGCTTGGTCGGGGCCAACGGACGTGGCTACACCTTC | - | TRBV5-6 | once | TRBJ1-2
CASADRTSRASDTQYF | TGCGCCAGCGCAGACCGGACTAGCCGGGCCTCGGATACGCAGTATTTT | TRBD2 | TRBV5-1 | - | TRBJ2-3
CASSLAAGYQETQYF | TGTGCCAGCAGCTTAGCGGCAGGGTACCAAGAGACCCAGTACTTC | - | TRBV11-2 | - | TRBJ2-5
CASSLRGQTLNQPQHF | TGTGCCAGCAGTTTAAGGGGTCAGACACTCAATCAGCCCCAGCATTTT | - | TRBV28 | - | TRBJ1-5
CASSALSMNEKLFF | TGTGCCAGCAGTGCCCTCTCGATGAATGAAAAACTGTTTTTT | - | TRBV2 | - | TRBJ1-4
CASRLAGAHEQYF | TGTGCCAGCAGACTAGCGGGGGCCCACGAGCAGTACTTC | TRBD2 | TRBV7-8 | - | TRBJ2-7
CASSLARGGVRGRTDTQYF | TGTGCCAGCAGCTTGGCCCGCGGGGGCGTCCGGGGTAGGACAGATACGCAGTATTTT | - | TRBV5-6 | few | TRBJ2-3
CASSGGTSGYEQYF | TGCGCCAGCAGCGGTGGGACTAGCGGCTACGAGCAGTACTTC | TRBD2 | TRBV5-1 | - | TRBJ2-7
CASSHPPGQGIYEQYF | TGTGCCAGCAGCCACCCACCCGGACAGGGGATCTACGAGCAGTACTTC | TRBD1 | TRBV7-9 | - | TRBJ2-7
CASSQTGTYLSEQYF | TGCGCCAGCAGCCAAACCGGGACTTACCTCTCCGAGCAGTACTTC | - | TRBV4-1 | - | TRBJ2-7
CASSSWTVGTEAFF | TGTGCCAGCAGTAGTTGGACGGTGGGGACTGAAGCTTTCTTT | - | TRBV28 | - | TRBJ1-1
CASSNAGELFF | TGTGCCAGTAGCAACGCCGGGGAGCTGTTTTTT | - | TRBV19 | - | TRBJ2-2
CASSYSPGTGYEQYF | TGTGCCAGCAGCTACAGCCCGGGCACAGGGTACGAGCAGTACTTC | - | TRBV11-3 | - | TRBJ2-7
CASSSGATEAFF | TGCGCCAGCAGCTCAGGGGCCACTGAAGCTTTCTTT | - | TRBV5-1 | few | TRBJ1-1
CASSARTGLGTDTQYF | TGTGCCAGCAGCGCCAGGACTGGCCTTGGAACAGATACGCAGTATTTT | - | TRBV4-2 | - | TRBJ2-3
CASSLLAGATDTQYF | TGTGCCAGCAGTCTCCTAGCGGGGGCCACAGATACGCAGTATTTT | TRBD2 | TRBV6-1 | - | TRBJ2-3
CASSALVGLAGSDKNIQYF | TGCGCCAGCAGTGCGCTCGTGGGACTAGCGGGATCTGATAAAAACATTCAGTACTTC | TRBD2 | TRBV10-2 | - | TRBJ2-4
CASSPRLRQGRNPNEKLFF | TGTGCCAGCAGTCCCCGACTTCGACAGGGAAGGAATCCTAATGAAAAACTGTTTTTT | TRBD1 | TRBV27 | - | TRBJ1-4
CASSFWGTEAFF | TGTGCCAGCAGTTTCTGGGGCACTGAAGCTTTCTTT | - | TRBV28 | few | TRBJ1-1
CASSVPGGAISWTSYEQYF | TGTGCCAGCAGTGTGCCAGGGGGGGCTATTTCATGGACTTCCTACGAGCAGTACTTC | - | TRBV2 | - | TRBJ2-7
CASSLGQGKVTDTQYF | TGCGCCAGCAGCCTAGGACAGGGGAAGGTTACAGATACGCAGTATTTT | TRBD1 | TRBV5-1 | - | TRBJ2-3
CASSPWGGMRNTEAFF | TGTGCCAGCAGCCCTTGGGGCGGCATGAGGAACACTGAAGCTTTCTTT | - | TRBV9 | - | TRBJ1-1
CASSYRGRTDTQYF | TGTGCCAGTAGTTACAGGGGGCGGACAGATACGCAGTATTTT | TRBD1 | TRBV19 | - | TRBJ2-3
CASSPTGINQPQHF | TGTGCCAGCTCACCTACAGGGATCAATCAGCCCCAGCATTTT | - | TRBV18 | - | TRBJ1-5
CASSEPRLAGGPDTQYF | TGTGCCAGCAGCGAGCCCCGACTAGCGGGGGGGCCAGATACGCAGTATTTT | TRBD2 | TRBV7-6 | once | TRBJ2-3
CASSVDQSKNEQFF | TGTGCCAGCAGCGTAGACCAGTCAAAGAATGAGCAGTTCTTC | - | TRBV9 | once | TRBJ2-1
CASSPNPTDTQYF | TGTGCCAGCAGCCCCAACCCGACAGATACGCAGTATTTT | - | TRBV5-4 | once | TRBJ2-3
CASSFGQPSTDTQYF | TGTGCCAGCAGCTTTGGGCAGCCTAGCACAGATACGCAGTATTTT | - | TRBV7-8 | - | TRBJ2-3
CASSQQGYEQFF | TGTGCCAGCAGCCAACAGGGCTATGAGCAGTTCTTC | - | TRBV7-2 | - | TRBJ2-1
CASSLDRGRAAFF | TGTGCCAGCAGCCTGGACAGGGGGCGAGCGGCTTTCTTT | TRBD1 | TRBV13 | - | TRBJ1-1
CASSLRRGEETQYF | TGTGCCAGCAGCTTAAGGCGGGGGGAAGAGACCCAGTACTTC | TRBD2 | TRBV7-2 | - | TRBJ2-5
CASSLGDSTGTQYF | TGCGCCAGCAGCTTGGGGGACAGTACAGGGACCCAGTACTTC | TRBD1 | TRBV5-1 | - | TRBJ2-5
CASSPYQETQYF | TGTGCCAGCAGCCCGTATCAAGAGACCCAGTACTTC | - | TRBV7-2 | few | TRBJ2-5
CAWSVSGEQYF | TGTGCCTGGAGTGTCTCAGGGGAGCAGTACTTC | - | TRBV30 | - | TRBJ2-7
CASGQLNWYQETQYF | TGTGCTAGTGGACAACTAAATTGGTACCAAGAGACCCAGTACTTC | - | TRBV12-5 | - | TRBJ2-5
CASSLIRQGVGNEQFF | TGTGCCAGCAGTTTAATCAGACAGGGGGTTGGCAATGAGCAGTTCTTC | TRBD1 | TRBV27 | - | TRBJ2-1
CTRAGDYSNQPQHF | TGTACCCGCGCAGGGGATTATAGCAATCAGCCCCAGCATTTT | - | TRBV10-3 | - | TRBJ1-5
CASTWGGGNQPQHF | TGTGCCAGCACCTGGGGTGGAGGCAATCAGCCCCAGCATTTT | - | TRBV28 | - | TRBJ1-5